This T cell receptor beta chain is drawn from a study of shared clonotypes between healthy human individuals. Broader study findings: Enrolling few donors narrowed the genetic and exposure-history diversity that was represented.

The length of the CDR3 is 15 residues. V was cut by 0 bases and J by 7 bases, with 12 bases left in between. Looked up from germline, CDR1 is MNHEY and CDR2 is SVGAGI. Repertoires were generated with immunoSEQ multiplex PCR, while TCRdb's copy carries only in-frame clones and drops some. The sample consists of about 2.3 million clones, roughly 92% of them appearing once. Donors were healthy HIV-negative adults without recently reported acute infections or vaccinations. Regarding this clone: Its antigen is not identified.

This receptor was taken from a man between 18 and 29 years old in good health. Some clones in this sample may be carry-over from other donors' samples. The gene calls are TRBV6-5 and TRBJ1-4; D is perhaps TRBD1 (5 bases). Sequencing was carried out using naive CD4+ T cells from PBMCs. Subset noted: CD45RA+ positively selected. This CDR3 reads CASSYSTANSEKLFF. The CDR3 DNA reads TGTGCCAGCAGTTACTCGACAGCCAACAGTGAAAAACTGTTTTTT.